Below, 31 T cell receptor beta chains from the same sample are listed, as sequenced in a study of T cells in Graves' hyperthyroidism and ophthalmopathy. The CDR3 regions of TCR beta were amplified from RNA transcripts. During a first-round RT-PCR of the TCR CDR3, the HTBI primer set was used. MiXCR was run by TCRdb on the multiplex PCR reads, yielding one entry per CDR3 protein. The profile shows more than 300,000 distinct CDR3 sequences, approximately 17% of them singletons. The sequencing sample was made of blood. All receptors derive from a man aged 18 to 29 with Graves' ophthalmopathy.

This clonotype was counted ten times or more. The J gene is TRBJ1-1, the V gene TRBV3-1, with unresolved D. This CDR3 has 11 residues. V lost 4 bases to trimming and J lost 7 bases, with 7 bases between them. CDR1 LGHDT and CDR2 YNNKEL come from the germline V gene (reference sequence). The CDR3 sequence: CASSRGFEAFF. The CDR3 nucleotides are TGTGCCAGCAGCCGGGGTTTTGAAGCTTTCTTT. The full variable domain, rest sourced from reference TRBV3-1 and TRBJ1-1, is DTAVSQTPKYLVTQMGNDKSIKCEQNLGHDTMYWYKQDSKKFLKIMFSYNNKELIINETVPNRFSPKSPDKAHLNLHINSLELGDSAVYFCASSRGFEAFFGQGTRLTVV.

In this sample, this clonotype turned up many times. The rearrangement uses TRBV2 and TRBJ2-5; 9 bases are a match to TRBD2. The CDR3 runs to 13 residues. The germline V gene encodes CDR1 SNHLY and CDR2 FYNNEI. J gave up 5 bases and V 8 bases, and 6 bases lay outside the gene matches. CDR3 nucleotides: TGTGCCAGCTGCGGGGGGGTAGACGAGACCCAGTACTTC. This translates into CASCGGVDETQYF.

The rearrangement joins TRBV25-1 to TRBJ2-4; D might be TRBD1 or TRBD2, each matching 5 bases. Germline assignment: CDR1 MGHDK and CDR2 SYGVNS. There are 13 residues in the CDR3. V lost 4 bases to trimming and J lost 7 bases, with 11 bases between them. CDR3: CASSVSGTNIQYF. For the CDR3, the DNA is TGTGCCAGCAGTGTATCCGGGACGAACATTCAGTACTTC. The whole variable domain, filled in from reference TRBV25-1 and TRBJ2-4, reads EADIYQTPRYLVIGTGKKITLECSQTMGHDKMYWYQQDPGMELHLIHYSYGVNSTEKGDLSSESTVSRIRTEHFPLTLESARPSHTSQYLCASSVSGTNIQYFGAGTRLSVL.

The V and J genes are TRBV5-6 and TRBJ1-6; tentatively, D is TRBD1 (6 bases). Germline values: CDR1 SGHDT, CDR2 YYEEEE. The CDR3 is 17 amino acids. Deletions cut 4 bases from V and 0 bases from J, with 14 bases between. Here the CDR3 DNA reads TGTGCCAGCAGCACCCGGGACACAAACTCCTATAATTCACCCCTCCACTTT. The encoded protein is CASSTRDTNSYNSPLHF. The variable domain in full, completed from reference TRBV5-6 and TRBJ1-6, reads DAGVTQSPTHLIKTRGQQVTLRCSPKSGHDTVSWYQQALGQGPQFIFQYYEEEERQRGNFPDRFSGHQFPNYSSELNVNALLLGDSALYLCASSTRDTNSYNSPLHFGNGTRLTVT.

This clonotype occurred a few times. CDR3 protein: CSRLAGSYNEQFF. In nucleotides, the CDR3 is TGCAGCCGACTAGCGGGGTCCTACAATGAGCAGTTCTTC. The genes are TRBV20-1 and TRBJ2-1; 11 bases fit TRBD2. CDR1 DFQATT and CDR2 SNEGSKA come from the germline V gene (reference sequence). The CDR3 loop spans 13 amino acids.

This chain uses TRBV4-1 with TRBJ2-1, with D possibly matching TRBD2 (6 bases). Germline values: CDR1 MGHRA, CDR2 YSYEKL. The ends were cut back, 1 base at V and 9 bases at J, with 16 bases in the middle. This CDR3 is 15 amino acids long. CDR3 nucleotides: TGCGCCAGCAGCCAAGCTGGGCTAGCGAGAGGTGAGCAGTTCTTC. Its protein product is CASSQAGLARGEQFF.

The J gene is TRBJ2-5, the V gene TRBV9; D is possibly TRBD1 or TRBD2 (5 bases each). The CDR3 consists of 15 residues. Trimming removed 2 bases from V and 1 base from J, with 12 bases in between. The V gene's germline CDR1 is SGDLS and CDR2 YYNGEE. CDR3 sequence: CASSVLGALQETQYF. The CDR3 DNA reads TGTGCCAGCAGCGTTCTCGGGGCACTCCAAGAGACCCAGTACTTC.

This clonotype has at least ten counts. The gene calls are TRBV2 and TRBJ2-1, with 9 bases that match TRBD2. Trimming cost V 10 bases and J 3 bases; bases outside gene matches: 19. In germline, CDR1 is SNHLY, CDR2 FYNNEI. The CDR3 contains 18 residues. In nucleotides, the CDR3 is TGTGCCACCTTCGGAACCCTAGAGCGCGGGGGGGACTACAATGAGCAGTTCTTC. This gives the protein CATFGTLERGGDYNEQFF.

A few counts support this clonotype. The chain recombines TRBV5-1 with TRBJ1-4; D may be TRBD1 (6 bases). Germline V gives CDR1 SGHRS, CDR2 YFSETQ. The CDR3 spans 15 residues. V lost 0 bases, J lost 5 bases, and 11 bases lay in between. In DNA, the CDR3 is TGCGCCAGCAGCTTGGCCCAGGGGCAGAATGAAAAACTGTTTTTT. Its translation: CASSLAQGQNEKLFF.

Ten or more counts support this clonotype. V is TRBV27 and J is TRBJ1-2; TRBD1 matches 8 bases. The CDR3 is 15 residues long. V lost 6 bases and J lost 5; bases outside the gene matches: 11. Germline V gene data show CDR1 as MNHEY and CDR2 as SMNVEV (reference sequence). The CDR3 coding sequence is TGTGCCAGCAGATACGGACAGGGAGTTTTGTATGGCTACACCTTC. Protein: CASRYGQGVLYGYTF.

This clonotype was seen more than once but under ten times. V and J are TRBV24-1 and TRBJ1-2; tentatively, D is TRBD1 (6 bases). The CDR3 consists of 16 residues. Between the trimmed V and J ends, which lost 5 bases and 2 bases, there was a span of 17 bases. CDR1 is KGHDR and CDR2 is SFDVKD in the germline V gene. In DNA form, the CDR3 reads TGTGCCACCAGTGGCCCGTCCGGGGGCGCAAACTATGGCTACACCTTC. Encoded protein: CATSGPSGGANYGYTF.

The chain combines TRBV6-5 with TRBJ2-1; no clear D. The CDR3 runs to 11 residues. V lost 1 base to trimming and J lost 9 bases, with 4 bases between them. Germline V gene sequence: CDR1 MNHEY, CDR2 SVGAGI. CDR3 nucleotides: TGTGCCAGCAGTTACTTGGGTGAGCAGTTCTTC. Its protein product is CASSYLGEQFF.

This clonotype has ten or more counts. This sequence joins TRBV11-2 and TRBJ2-2; 11 bases map to TRBD2. This CDR3 spans 16 amino acids. Germline V lookup: CDR1 SGHAT, CDR2 FQNNGV. The V segment lost 5 bases and the J segment 6 bases; nucleotides outside the gene matches: 8. In DNA, the CDR3 is TGTGCCAGCAGCCCTTCTAGCGGGGGGTTCTCCGGGGAGCTGTTTTTT. Protein sequence: CASSPSSGGFSGELFF.

J is TRBJ1-6 and V is TRBV4-1; D ambiguous. In germline, CDR1 is MGHRA, CDR2 YSYEKL. This CDR3 contains 16 residues. Trimming removed 1 base at V and 0 bases at J, with 7 bases between. Here the CDR3 DNA reads TGCGCCAGCAGCCAAGGGGTGAGCTCCTATAATTCACCCCTCCACTTT. Protein: CASSQGVSSYNSPLHF.

On this clonotype: A much larger clone lies a single base off, so this may be a read error. The chain carries TRBV6-1 and TRBJ2-1; D remains unclear. The CDR3 covers 14 residues. Deletions cut 7 bases from V and 0 bases from J, with 10 bases between. Germline V gene sequence: CDR1 MNHNS, CDR2 SASEGT. CDR3 region: CASTWVSSYNEQFF. CDR3 DNA sequence: TGTGCCAGCACCTGGGTCAGCTCCTACAATGAGCAGTTCTTC.

Many counts were recorded for this clonotype. This chain joins TRBV2 and TRBJ1-6; D ambiguous. With 3 bases removed from V and 7 bases from J, the gap between germline ends came to 4 bases. CDR1 SNHLY and CDR2 FYNNEI come from the germline V gene. There are 12 residues in the CDR3. The CDR3 DNA reads as TGTGCCAGCAGTGACAGGAATTCACCCCTCCACTTT. It encodes CASSDRNSPLHF.

V is TRBV6-1 and J is TRBJ1-3; D may be TRBD1 (5 bases). Germline V gene data show CDR1 as MNHNS and CDR2 as SASEGT. V lost 5 bases to trimming and J lost 0 bases, with 11 bases between them. The CDR3 consists of 15 residues. The CDR3, as DNA: TGTGCCAGCAGTTCCCCGACAGTCTCTGGAAACACCATATATTTT. Amino acid sequence: CASSSPTVSGNTIYF.

This clonotype was seen only a few times. The genes are TRBV9 and TRBJ2-3, with TRBD2 matching 8 bases. The ends lost 5 bases at V and 0 bases at J; junction bases unmatched: 8. The CDR3 consists of 16 residues. In germline, CDR1 is SGDLS, CDR2 YYNGEE. The CDR3 region has the DNA TGTGCCAGCAGGGCGGTGGTAGCGGGGAGCACAGATACGCAGTATTTT. Its protein product is CASRAVVAGSTDTQYF. The complete variable domain, with remaining parts taken from reference TRBV9 and TRBJ2-3, reads DSGVTQTPKHLITATGQRVTLRCSPRSGDLSVYWYQQSLDQGLQFLIQYYNGEERAKGNILERFSAQQFPDLHSELNLSSLELGDSALYFCASRAVVAGSTDTQYFGPGTRLTVL.

This clonotype was counted many times. V is TRBV27 and J is TRBJ2-3; TRBD1 aligns across 9 bases. Per germline, CDR1 MNHEY and CDR2 SMNVEV (reference sequence). The CDR3 totals 14 residues. With 5 bases clipped from V and 4 bases from J, the junction kept 4 bases outside the gene matches. CDR3: CASSEGQGPDTQYF. In nucleotides, the CDR3 is TGTGCCAGCAGTGAGGGACAGGGCCCAGATACGCAGTATTTT.

This clonotype has ten or more counts. This chain links TRBV6-1 with TRBJ1-5; D gene ambiguous. Looked up from germline, CDR1 is MNHNS and CDR2 is SASEGT. The length of the CDR3 is 17 residues. Trimming pared 0 bases from V and 0 bases from J, leaving 12 bases between. The CDR3 coding sequence is TGTGCCAGCAGTGAAGCGCATACTCGGACTAGCAATCAGCCCCAGCATTTT. Its protein is CASSEAHTRTSNQPQHF.

This clonotype has at least ten counts. The chain employs TRBV3-1 and TRBJ1-4; D gene uncertain. Trimming shortened V by 9 bases and J by 10 bases, and 18 bases separated the two germline ends. Germline assignment: CDR1 LGHDT and CDR2 YNNKEL (reference sequence). CDR3 length: 13 amino acids. The CDR3 reads CASSEARTGKLFF. DNA for the CDR3: TGTGCCAGTAGCGAGGCCCGGACCGGAAAACTGTTTTTT.

This chain links TRBV15 with TRBJ1-2; D gene unclear. The V end lost 0 bases, the J end lost 11 bases, and 10 bases lay between the germline ends. The CDR3 runs 12 residues. CDR1 and CDR2 (germline): LNHNV, YYDKDF (reference sequence). CDR3 DNA: TGTGCCACCAGCAGAGATGAGGTTTATTACACCTTC. Protein sequence: CATSRDEVYYTF.

This clonotype was seen repeatedly, ten times or more. This chain connects TRBV7-2 to TRBJ2-1; D perhaps matches TRBD1 (6 bases). The CDR3 has 14 amino acids. CDR1 is SGHTA and CDR2 is FQGNSA in the germline V gene. Trimming stripped 1 base from V and 3 bases from J, with 7 bases between. In DNA, the CDR3 is TGTGCCAGCAGCTTAGGGACAGACTACAATGAGCAGTTCTTC. Its protein is CASSLGTDYNEQFF.

This clonotype has at least ten counts. V and J are TRBV6-5 and TRBJ1-2; D is ambiguous. The CDR3 is 13 residues long. Deletions cut 2 bases from V and 4 bases from J, with 8 bases between. Germline-derived CDR1 and CDR2 are MNHEY and SVGAGI. CDR3 in amino acids: CASSYGLFYGYTF. The CDR3, as DNA: TGTGCCAGCAGTTACGGACTTTTCTATGGCTACACCTTC.

This clonotype was recorded at least ten times. The genes are TRBV12-3 or TRBV12-4 and TRBJ1-1; D not certain. The CDR3 totals 14 residues. The V gene lost 1 base and the J gene lost 4 bases, with 10 bases spanning the gap. The CDR3: CASSLEGERTEAFF. CDR3 DNA sequence: TGTGCCAGCAGTTTAGAGGGTGAGCGCACTGAAGCTTTCTTT.

In its sample, this clonotype was seen many times. The J gene is TRBJ1-2, the V gene TRBV3-1; possibly TRBD1 for D (5 bases). Trimming shortened V by 0 bases and J by 6 bases, and 11 bases separated the two germline ends. The CDR3 sequence is 14 residues long. Germline V lookup: CDR1 LGHDT, CDR2 YNNKEL (reference sequence). This CDR3 reads CASSQDGQGDGYTF. CDR3 bases: TGTGCCAGCAGCCAAGATGGGCAGGGTGATGGCTACACCTTC.

This chain links TRBV14 with TRBJ2-7; 9 bases are a match to TRBD2. This CDR3 comprises 17 residues. After removal of 1 base from V and 2 bases from J, the junction contained 9 bases not matched to a gene. Germline V gene sequence: CDR1 SGHDN, CDR2 FVKESK. DNA for the CDR3: TGTGCCAGCAGCCAAGGATTTCCGACTAGCGGTCCCTACGAGCAGTACTTC. Its protein is CASSQGFPTSGPYEQYF.

This clonotype appeared many times. The chain couples TRBV20-1 to TRBJ1-1; D is uncertain. Trimming pared 1 base from V and 4 bases from J, leaving 7 bases between. This CDR3 is built from 12 residues. CDR1 DFQATT and CDR2 SNEGSKA come from the germline V gene (reference sequence). This chain's CDR3 is CSARGLGTEAFF. Here the CDR3 DNA reads TGCAGTGCTAGAGGGTTGGGCACTGAAGCTTTCTTT.

This clonotype was detected a few times. The chain is built from TRBV19 and TRBJ1-5, with D possibly matching TRBD1 (5 bases). Germline CDR1 is LNHDA and CDR2 is SQIVND (reference sequence). V gave up 6 bases and J gave up 4 bases, with 10 bases separating them. The length of the CDR3 is 13 residues. The CDR3 bases are TGTGCCAGTAGGCCGCCAGGGAATCAGCCCCAGCATTTT. The encoded protein is CASRPPGNQPQHF.

As to this clonotype: Being one base from a much bigger clone, this may be a read error. The chain recombines TRBV18 with TRBJ1-2; the match to TRBD1 covers 7 bases. The germline V gene has CDR1 KGHSH and CDR2 LQKENI. CDR3 length equals 14 residues. DNA for the CDR3: TGTGCCAACTCAAATCACAGGGGACACTATGGCTACACCTTC. Translating it yields CANSNHRGHYGYTF.

This clonotype was observed at least ten times. The rearrangement uses TRBV2 and TRBJ2-2; TRBD1 aligns across 8 bases. CDR3 length: 14 amino acids. The germline CDR1 and CDR2 sequences are SNHLY and FYNNEI. J gave up 4 bases and V 3 bases, and 1 base lay outside the gene matches. The CDR3 reads CASSDQGATGELFF. As DNA, the CDR3 is TGTGCCAGCAGTGACCAGGGGGCCACCGGGGAGCTGTTTTTT.